This TCR beta chain was profiled in a study of T cell changes during pregnancy in multiple sclerosis. Only in-frame clones appear in the TCRdb table, and some are missing; sequencing was by immunoSEQ multiplex PCR. The sample yields tens of thousands of clones, almost 95% seen once. The V end was cut by 1 base, the J end by 4 bases, with 11 bases between. The CDR3 has 14 residues. The V gene's germline CDR1 is MNHNS and CDR2 SASEGT. This sequence originates from a female donor with multiple sclerosis, enrolled in a pregnancy study. The chain employs TRBV6-1 and TRBJ2-7, with D unclear. Material for sequencing was peripheral blood. CDR3 bases: TGTGCCAGCAGTGAAGGGGCTTGGAGATACGAGCAGTACTTC. It specifies CASSEGAWRYEQYF.